These 10 T cell receptor beta chains came from one sample sequenced in a study of tumor-infiltrating lymphocytes in primary liver carcinoma. TCR beta cDNA was prepared out of roughly 0.45 ug total RNA by means of a constant-region primer. Libraries of TCR beta came from three nested multiplex PCR rounds with slightly modified ARM-PCR. Researchers ran the first two PCR rounds for approximately 10 cycles each with TRBV1-TRBV30 forward primers and a C-beta reverse primer. TCRdb fed the multiplex PCR reads into MiXCR, producing one record per CDR3 protein. Altogether fewer than 110,000 distinct CDR3 sequences are present, around two thirds being singletons, with the ten largest covering less than 15%. Investigators took RNA and DNA out together from roughly 18-30 mg of unsorted bulk tissue. Sequencing was carried out using liver tumor tissue from sampling region 2. Subset specified: tumor region T2, inferior pole. Receptor source: a woman aged 60-75 years with primary liver carcinoma and hepatitis B virus infection.

As concerns this clonotype: Germline and junction disagree at one end, which may indicate a read error. The J gene is TRBJ1-2, the V gene TRBV7-8, with D possibly being TRBD1 (6 bases). CDR3 length: 14 residues. Germline-derived CDR1 and CDR2 are SGHVS and FQNEAQ. CDR3 loop: CVSRLATGRYGYTF. In DNA, the CDR3 is TGTGTCAGCAGGTTAGCCACAGGGCGCTATGGCTACACCTTC.

The count of this clonotype is one. The chain joins TRBV6-5 to TRBJ2-1; TRBD2 aligns across 10 bases. The V gene's germline CDR1 is MNHEY and CDR2 SVGAGI. Germline trimming cut 7 bases from V and 13 bases from J; bases unmatched to any gene: 16. The CDR3 runs to 15 residues. CDR3 sequence reads: CASTSAAGGPGEQFF. DNA for the CDR3: TGTGCCAGCACCAGCGCAGCGGGAGGGCCCGGTGAACAGTTCTTC.

This clonotype has more than one count but fewer than ten. This may be a read error, as it is one base from a much larger clone. The J gene is TRBJ1-1, the V gene TRBV29-1; D not resolved. CDR3 length equals 13 residues. V lost 6 bases and J lost 0, with 11 bases in between. The germline gives CDR1 SQVTM, CDR2 ANQGSEA. In DNA form, the CDR3 reads TGCAGCGTCTCAGGAGTAGTGAACACTGAAGCTTTCTTT. Encoded protein: CSVSGVVNTEAFF.

The chain combines TRBV29-1 with TRBJ2-1, with 7 bases fitting TRBD2. CDR1 and CDR2 from the germline V gene are SQVTM and ANQGSEA. J was trimmed by 8 bases and V by 3 bases; bases with no gene match: 13. The CDR3 contains 15 residues. The CDR3 spells CSVDSRGRCNDEQFF. Written as DNA, the CDR3 is TGCAGCGTTGATAGTCGCGGGAGATGCAACGATGAGCAGTTCTTC.

As concerns this clonotype: Its ends do not fully match the called genes, so a read error is possible. The V and J genes are TRBV5-5 and TRBJ1-5; D unresolved. The germline CDR1 and CDR2 sequences are SGHKS and YYEKEE (reference sequence). The CDR3 consists of 14 residues. Here the CDR3 DNA reads TGTGCCAGCAGCTTTGGGTCGGGAAATCAGCACCAGCATTTT. Translation gives CASSFGSGNQHQHF.

In this sample, this clonotype turned up many times. This sequence joins TRBV6-1 and TRBJ2-1; D tentatively reads TRBD1 or TRBD2 (5 bases each). The germline V gene encodes CDR1 MNHNS and CDR2 SASEGT. V was trimmed by 0 bases and J by 0 bases, leaving 12 bases between them. The CDR3 covers 17 residues. CDR3 protein: CASSEAGTWSSYNEQFF. As DNA, the CDR3 is TGTGCCAGCAGTGAAGCAGGGACCTGGAGCTCCTACAATGAGCAGTTCTTC.

This clonotype came up many times. The rearrangement links TRBV30 to TRBJ1-5; TRBD1 agrees at 9 bases. V was clipped by 3 bases and J by 6 bases; unmatched bases: 9. Germline loops: CDR1 GTSNPN, CDR2 SVGIG (reference sequence). The CDR3 is made up of 15 amino acids. As DNA, the CDR3 is TGTGCCTGGAGCGTAACCACAGGGGGCACTCAGCCCCAGCATTTT. It yields the protein CAWSVTTGGTQPQHF.

As concerns this clonotype: A much more abundant neighbour one base away suggests this may be a read error. This chain joins TRBV5-1 and TRBJ2-5; no clear D. The CDR3 runs to 15 residues. CDR1 is SGHRS and CDR2 is YFSETQ in the germline V gene. The DNA of the CDR3 is TGCGCCAACAGCTCCCTCCAGCGTGGGCAAGAGACCCAGTACTTC. It translates to CANSSLQRGQETQYF.

This clonotype has at least ten counts. The CDR3 does not end in the conserved phenylalanine or tryptophan, so this is likely a read error. The CDR3 sequence: CASSLDGAGVTDTQYL. CDR3 sequence (DNA): TGTGCCAGCAGCTTAGATGGGGCGGGAGTCACGGATACGCAGTATCTT. This chain uses TRBV11-2 with TRBJ2-3; 7 bases are shared with TRBD2. From germline, CDR1 is SGHAT and CDR2 FQNNGV. This CDR3 has 16 residues. Trimming removed 0 bases from V and 6 bases from J; junction bases left unmatched: 9.

With respect to this clonotype: One junction end disagrees with the germline gene, perhaps due to a read error. The gene calls are TRBV11-1 and TRBJ2-3, with D hard to call. The germline V gene encodes CDR1 SGHAT and CDR2 FQDESV (reference sequence). The CDR3 is 14 amino acids. The CDR3 DNA reads TGTGCCAGCAGCTTAAGGCAACGTGAGAGAGAGTATCACTTT. Translation gives CASSLRQREREYHF.